The 8 T cell receptor beta chains below were found in one sample sequenced in a study of T cell responses to AZD1222 COVID-19 vaccine (dated by TCRdb to the early 2020s). This sample's time point label indicates: baseline before first vaccination. The library came from the immunoSEQ multiplex PCR assay. The clones in this table, taken by TCRdb from immuneACCESS, are in-frame only. Not every clone is retained; where verified, under half of the shortfall comes from an unresolved V gene, and the cause of the rest is unknown. The sample table contains some 140,000 clones; only one count was recorded for around 93% of them. 2.5% to 3.5% of the sample is taken by the ten largest. The specimen comprised peripheral blood, sampled on day 0 of AZD1222 vaccination. The source is an adult in good health.

V is TRBV4-2 and J is TRBJ2-2, with D unclear. Germline lookup yields CDR1 LGHNA and CDR2 YNFKEQ. This CDR3 comprises 16 residues. Trimming pared 0 bases from V and 6 bases from J, leaving 14 bases between. The CDR3 DNA is TGTGCCAGCAGCCAAGATCCCGCCAGCTGGGCCGGGGAGCTGTTTTTT. Its translation: CASSQDPASWAGELFF.

The chain links TRBV30 to TRBJ2-3; 9 bases fit TRBD2. Unmatched junction bases numbered 6, after V lost 5 bases and J lost 0 bases. The V gene's germline CDR1 is GTSNPN and CDR2 SVGIG (reference sequence). The length of the CDR3 is 15 residues. The CDR3 loop reads CAWDLSGGSTDTQYF. Written as DNA, the CDR3 is TGTGCCTGGGACTTAAGCGGGGGGAGCACAGATACGCAGTATTTT.

This chain joins TRBV11-2 and TRBJ2-2; the match to TRBD2 covers 14 bases. V shed 6 bases, J shed 5 bases, and the junction held 5 bases outside the gene matches. CDR1 is SGHAT and CDR2 is FQNNGV in the germline V gene. There are 16 residues in the CDR3. DNA of the CDR3: TGTGCCAGCAGGCCGGGACTAGCGGGGGTAACCGGGGAGCTGTTTTTT. Translated, it gives CASRPGLAGVTGELFF.

J is TRBJ2-7 and V is TRBV4-2; possibly TRBD2 for D (6 bases). The CDR3 extends over 13 amino acids. Trimming left V 3 bases short and J 6 bases short, with 12 bases between. In germline, CDR1 is LGHNA, CDR2 YNFKEQ. CDR3 region: CASSQETRSEQYF. DNA for the CDR3: TGTGCCAGCAGCCAGGAGACTAGGAGCGAGCAGTACTTC.

The chain employs TRBV5-1 and TRBJ1-2; D possibly corresponds to TRBD1 (6 bases). CDR1 and CDR2 (germline): SGHRS, YFSETQ. The CDR3 length is 13 residues. The V gene lost 4 bases and the J gene lost 3 bases, with 10 bases spanning the gap. CDR3 in amino acids: CASSSTGYYGYTF. The CDR3 DNA reads as TGCGCCAGCAGCAGCACAGGGTACTATGGCTACACCTTC.

V usage is TRBV14 and J usage is TRBJ1-1; D call uncertain. The CDR3 sequence is 13 residues long. CDR1 is SGHDN and CDR2 is FVKESK in the germline V gene. V was trimmed by 0 bases and J by 7 bases, leaving 9 bases between them. Here the CDR3 DNA reads TGTGCCAGCAGCCAAGAATTTTGGGGTGAAGCTTTCTTT. Protein: CASSQEFWGEAFF.

This clone was found once. In nucleotides, the CDR3 is TGTGCCAGCAGTTTGGGGGATAGCAATCAGCCCCAGCATTTT. Its protein product is CASSLGDSNQPQHF. The chain joins TRBV28 to TRBJ1-5; possibly TRBD1 for D (5 bases). In germline, CDR1 is MDHEN, CDR2 SYDVKM. The length of the CDR3 is 14 residues. With 3 bases removed from V and 0 bases from J, the gap between germline ends came to 6 bases.

The genes are TRBV7-8 and TRBJ1-6, with D unresolved. CDR1 is SGHVS and CDR2 is FQNEAQ in the germline V gene. This CDR3 contains 16 residues. V lost 0 bases and J 4 bases, leaving 10 bases between the germline ends. The CDR3: CASSLAVPHYNSPLHF. In nucleotides, the CDR3 is TGTGCCAGCAGCTTAGCTGTCCCACATTATAATTCACCCCTCCACTTT.